Shown below are 13 T cell receptor beta chains from a single sample sequenced in a study of blood T cell repertoires in COVID-19. Sequenced by immunoSEQ multiplex PCR; TCRdb stores in-frame clones only, minus some. Of around 370,000 clones listed, about 90% are singletons. Material: peripheral blood. These receptor sequences come from a young man with active or convalescent COVID-19.

To note about this clone: Other DNA sequences of this sample code for an identical CDR3. The chain couples TRBV3-1 (or the pseudogene TRBV3-2) to TRBJ1-6; 8 positions match TRBD1. V lost 4 bases to trimming and J lost 6 bases; unmatched junction nucleotides: 2. The length of the CDR3 is 14 residues. Germline values: CDR1 LGHDT, CDR2 YNNKEL (reference sequence). CDR3 nucleotides: TGTGCCAGCAGCCTTGGACAGGGTAATTCACCCCTCCACTTT. Its protein product is CASSLGQGNSPLHF.

Here the CDR3 DNA reads TGTGCCAGCAGCCAGCGATTCCTGGAGGTGACTAATGAGCAGTTCTTC. Encoded protein: CASSQRFLEVTNEQFF. This sequence joins TRBV11-2 and TRBJ2-1; TRBD2 might be the D (5 bases). Germline CDR1 is SGHAT and CDR2 is FQNNGV. The CDR3 is 16 residues long. V was cut by 5 bases and J by 7 bases, with 21 bases left in between.

The gene calls are TRBV6-2 or TRBV6-3 and TRBJ1-3; D is possibly TRBD1 (6 bases). The germline V gene encodes CDR1 MNHEY and CDR2 SVGEGT. Deletions cut 2 bases from V and 4 bases from J, with 27 bases between. This CDR3 has 20 amino acids. The CDR3 DNA follows: TGTGCCAGCAGTTACCCAGCTTCCCGATGGGGGCAACGCCCGGGAAACACCATATATTTT. Protein product: CASSYPASRWGQRPGNTIYF.

The chain employs TRBV19 and TRBJ2-7; 7 nucleotides match TRBD2. Germline V CDR1 and CDR2: LNHDA, SQIVND (reference sequence). This CDR3 has 15 residues. J was trimmed by 7 bases and V by 9 bases; bases with no gene match: 18. CDR3 in amino acids: CARGSVLAVGEEQYF. For the CDR3, the DNA is TGTGCCAGAGGGAGTGTCCTAGCGGTCGGGGAAGAGCAGTACTTC.

The genes are TRBV27 and TRBJ1-5, with a possible D match to TRBD1 (5 bases). Germline assignment: CDR1 MNHEY and CDR2 SMNVEV (reference sequence). Trimming shortened V by 3 bases and J by 0 bases, and 12 bases separated the two germline ends. The CDR3 has 16 residues. CDR3 loop: CASSLVGQSSNQPQHF. CDR3 sequence (DNA): TGTGCCAGCAGTTTGGTGGGGCAATCTAGCAATCAGCCCCAGCATTTT.

In DNA form, the CDR3 reads TGTGCCAGCAGTGATTTCCCCACAGGGTCCGGGCAGCCCCAGCATTTT. The encoded protein is CASSDFPTGSGQPQHF. The rearrangement joins TRBV6-1 to TRBJ1-5, with TRBD1 as a possible D gene (6 bases). Deletions cut 3 bases from V and 7 bases from J, with 19 bases between. Germline values: CDR1 MNHNS, CDR2 SASEGT. The CDR3 has 16 amino acids.

The chain couples TRBV30 to TRBJ1-1; D is possibly TRBD1 (5 bases). Germline V CDR1 and CDR2: GTSNPN, SVGIG (reference sequence). The CDR3 has 16 amino acids. Trimming shortened V by 0 bases and J by 0 bases, and 14 bases separated the two germline ends. The CDR3, as DNA: TGTGCCTGGAGTGTAATCGGTCGGGGGATGAACACTGAAGCTTTCTTT. As protein: CAWSVIGRGMNTEAFF.

The rearrangement links TRBV18 to TRBJ1-2; a weak D match, TRBD1 (5 bases). Per germline, CDR1 KGHSH and CDR2 LQKENI. Deletions cut 3 bases from V and 0 bases from J, with 11 bases between. The CDR3 loop spans 15 amino acids. CDR3 nucleotide sequence: TGTGCCAGCTCACCCGGGGGGGAACCTAACTATGGCTACACCTTC. Residues: CASSPGGEPNYGYTF.

The rearrangement uses TRBV10-2 and TRBJ2-3, with a weak D call TRBD2 (5 bases). The CDR3 loop spans 14 amino acids. The germline V and J ends were trimmed by 6 bases and 0 bases, with 10 bases remaining between them. Germline V gives CDR1 WSHSY, CDR2 SAAADI. DNA for the CDR3: TGCGCCAGCAGGGGCGGGCATAGCACAGATACGCAGTATTTT. Translating gives CASRGGHSTDTQYF.

To note about this clone: The same CDR3 also results from other DNA sequences found in this sample. The chain employs TRBV5-4 and TRBJ2-1; no definite D call. This CDR3 has 12 residues. Germline values: CDR1 SGHNT, CDR2 YYREEE (reference sequence). V gave up 4 bases and J gave up 5 bases, with 7 bases separating them. CDR3 in amino acids: CASSPSHNEQFF. CDR3 nucleotides: TGTGCCAGCAGCCCGAGCCACAATGAGCAGTTCTTC.

The rearrangement joins TRBV7-8 to TRBJ2-3, with 11 nucleotides matching TRBD2. This CDR3 is built from 21 residues. With 5 bases clipped from V and 2 bases from J, the junction kept 21 bases outside the gene matches. CDR1 SGHVS and CDR2 FQNEAQ come from the germline V gene. The CDR3 region has the DNA TGTGCCAGCAGCAAGCCGGGAGAAGATAGCGGGAGGGCCACGATCACAGATACGCAGTATTTT. Amino acid sequence: CASSKPGEDSGRATITDTQYF.

Only one count was recorded for this clone. This chain joins TRBV27 and TRBJ2-7, with a weak D call TRBD2 (6 bases). Germline assignment: CDR1 MNHEY and CDR2 SMNVEV (reference sequence). V gave up 2 bases and J gave up 2 bases, with 10 bases separating them. CDR3 length: 14 amino acids. CDR3 residues: CASSLREATYEQYF. The CDR3 nucleotides are TGTGCCAGCAGTTTAAGGGAGGCGACCTACGAGCAGTACTTC.

The chain carries TRBV6-2 or TRBV6-3 and TRBJ2-7, with 7 bases lining up with TRBD1. After removal of 2 bases from V and 3 bases from J, the junction contained 7 bases not matched to a gene. Germline V gene lookup returns CDR1 MNHEY and CDR2 SVGEGT. The CDR3 loop spans 15 amino acids. The CDR3 coding sequence is TGTGCCAGCAGTTACACCCGACAGGGTAGCTACGAGCAGTACTTC. It codes for CASSYTRQGSYEQYF.